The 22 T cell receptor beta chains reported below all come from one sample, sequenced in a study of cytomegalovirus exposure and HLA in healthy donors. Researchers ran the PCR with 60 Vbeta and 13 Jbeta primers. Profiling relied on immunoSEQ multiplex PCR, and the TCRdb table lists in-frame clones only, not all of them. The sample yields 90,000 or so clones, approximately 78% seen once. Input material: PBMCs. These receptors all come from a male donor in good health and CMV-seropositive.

The CDR3 sequence: CASSTGLINEKLFF. The CDR3, as DNA: TGTGCCAGCAGCACCGGACTGATTAATGAAAAACTGTTTTTT. This rearrangement joins TRBV7-2 to TRBJ1-4; D gene ambiguous. V was clipped by 5 bases and J by 4 bases, with 11 bases between them. The CDR3 consists of 14 residues. CDR1 and CDR2 (germline): SGHTA, FQGNSA.

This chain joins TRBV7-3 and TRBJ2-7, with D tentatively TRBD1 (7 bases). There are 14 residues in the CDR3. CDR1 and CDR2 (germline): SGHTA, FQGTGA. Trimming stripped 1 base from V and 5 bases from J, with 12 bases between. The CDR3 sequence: CASSLIGGGDEQYF. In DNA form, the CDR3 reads TGTGCCAGCAGCTTAATAGGAGGGGGCGACGAGCAGTACTTC.

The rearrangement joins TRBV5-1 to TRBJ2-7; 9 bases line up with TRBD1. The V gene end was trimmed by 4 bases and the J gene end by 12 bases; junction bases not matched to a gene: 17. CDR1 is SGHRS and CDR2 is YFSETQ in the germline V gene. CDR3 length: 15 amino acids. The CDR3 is CASSPPPGQGGIRYF. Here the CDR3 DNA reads TGCGCCAGCAGCCCTCCTCCGGGACAGGGCGGGATTCGGTACTTC.

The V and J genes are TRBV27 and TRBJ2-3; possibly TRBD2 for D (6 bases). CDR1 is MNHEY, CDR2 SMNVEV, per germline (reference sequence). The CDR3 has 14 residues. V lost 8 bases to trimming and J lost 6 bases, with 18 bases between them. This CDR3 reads CASDRGGPGDTQYF. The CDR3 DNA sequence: TGTGCCAGCGATCGAGGAGGGCCAGGGGATACGCAGTATTTT.

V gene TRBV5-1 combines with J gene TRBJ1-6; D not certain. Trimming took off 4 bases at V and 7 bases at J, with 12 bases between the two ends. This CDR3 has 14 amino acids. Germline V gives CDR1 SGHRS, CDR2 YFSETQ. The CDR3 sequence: CASSEIPGNSPLHF. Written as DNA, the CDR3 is TGCGCCAGCAGCGAGATCCCCGGGAATTCACCCCTCCACTTT.

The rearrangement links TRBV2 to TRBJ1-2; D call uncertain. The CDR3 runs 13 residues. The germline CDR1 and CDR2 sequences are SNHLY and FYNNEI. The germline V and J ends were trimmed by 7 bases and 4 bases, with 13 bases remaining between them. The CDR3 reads CASIRQISYGYTF. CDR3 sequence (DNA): TGTGCCAGCATCAGGCAGATTTCCTATGGCTACACCTTC. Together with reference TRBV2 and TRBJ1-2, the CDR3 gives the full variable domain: EPEVTQTPSHQVTQMGQEVILRCVPISNHLYFYWYRQILGQKVEFLVSFYNNEISEKSEIFDDQFSVERPDGSNFTLKIRSTKLEDSAMYFCASIRQISYGYTFGSGTRLTVV.

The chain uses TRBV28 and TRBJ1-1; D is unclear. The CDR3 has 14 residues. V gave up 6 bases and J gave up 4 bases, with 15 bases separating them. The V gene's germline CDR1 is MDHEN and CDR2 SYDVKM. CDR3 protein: CASSSTLRGTEAFF. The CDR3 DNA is TGTGCCAGCAGCAGCACGCTCCGGGGCACTGAAGCTTTCTTT.

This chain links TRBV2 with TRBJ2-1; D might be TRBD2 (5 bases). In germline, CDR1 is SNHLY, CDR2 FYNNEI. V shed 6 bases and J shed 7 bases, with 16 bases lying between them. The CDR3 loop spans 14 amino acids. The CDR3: CASRGENSRNEQFF. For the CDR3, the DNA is TGTGCCAGCAGGGGAGAGAATAGTAGGAATGAGCAGTTCTTC.

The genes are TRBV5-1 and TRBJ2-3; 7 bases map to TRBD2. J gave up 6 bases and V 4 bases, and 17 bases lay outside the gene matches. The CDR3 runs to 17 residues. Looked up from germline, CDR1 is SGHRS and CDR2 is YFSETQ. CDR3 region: CASSPSRSGASVDTQYF. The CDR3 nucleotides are TGCGCCAGCAGCCCTTCTCGGAGCGGGGCCTCTGTTGATACGCAGTATTTT.

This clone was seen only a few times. Here the CDR3 reads CASPAPTGFTEAFF. The CDR3 DNA reads as TGTGCCAGCCCGGCCCCAACAGGGTTCACTGAAGCTTTCTTT. The V gene is TRBV6-1, the J gene TRBJ1-1; maybe TRBD1 (6 bases). The CDR3 length is 14 residues. Per the germline V gene, CDR1 is MNHNS and CDR2 is SASEGT. V was trimmed by 8 bases and J by 4 bases, leaving 17 bases between them.

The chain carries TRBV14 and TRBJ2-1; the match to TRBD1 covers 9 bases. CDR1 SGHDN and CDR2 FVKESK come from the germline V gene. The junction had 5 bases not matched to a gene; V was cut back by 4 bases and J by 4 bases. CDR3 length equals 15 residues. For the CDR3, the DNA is TGTGCCAGCAGCCGCGGGACAGGGAGATACAATGAGCAGTTCTTC. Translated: CASSRGTGRYNEQFF.

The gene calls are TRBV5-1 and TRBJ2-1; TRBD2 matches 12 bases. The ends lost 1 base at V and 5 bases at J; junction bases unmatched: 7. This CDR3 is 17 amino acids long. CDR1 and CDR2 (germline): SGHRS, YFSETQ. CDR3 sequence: CASSLLAGGFQNNEQFF. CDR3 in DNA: TGCGCCAGCAGCTTGCTAGCGGGGGGGTTTCAGAACAATGAGCAGTTCTTC.

The CDR3 region has the DNA TGTGCCAGCAGCTTACTCCGGGACAACGGAAACACCATATATTTT. This translates into CASSLLRDNGNTIYF. The chain links TRBV5-6 to TRBJ1-3, with a possible D match to TRBD1 (6 bases). The CDR3 has 15 residues. The V end lost 2 bases, the J end lost 4 bases, and 13 bases lay between the germline ends. In germline, CDR1 is SGHDT, CDR2 YYEEEE.

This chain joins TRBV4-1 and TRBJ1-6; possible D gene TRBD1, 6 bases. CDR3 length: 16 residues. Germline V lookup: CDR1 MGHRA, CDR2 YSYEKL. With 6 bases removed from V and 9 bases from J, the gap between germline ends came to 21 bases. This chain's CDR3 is CASSQGYRAPGSPLHF. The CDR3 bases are TGCGCCAGCAGTCAGGGGTACAGGGCTCCCGGTTCACCCCTCCACTTT.

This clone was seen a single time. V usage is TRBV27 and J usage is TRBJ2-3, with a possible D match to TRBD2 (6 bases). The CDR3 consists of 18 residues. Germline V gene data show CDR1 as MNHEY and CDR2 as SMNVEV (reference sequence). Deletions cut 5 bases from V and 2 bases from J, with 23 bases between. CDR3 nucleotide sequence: TGTGCCAGCAGTCCCGGCGGGGAGATAACCCCTTACACAGATACGCAGTATTTT. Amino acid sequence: CASSPGGEITPYTDTQYF.

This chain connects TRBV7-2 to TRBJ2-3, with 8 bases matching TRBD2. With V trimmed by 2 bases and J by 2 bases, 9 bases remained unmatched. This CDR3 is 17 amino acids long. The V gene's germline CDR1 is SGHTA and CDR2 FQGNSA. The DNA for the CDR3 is TGTGCCAGCAGCTTATTCGTACGGGGGGGCCCCACAGATACGCAGTATTTT. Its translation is CASSLFVRGGPTDTQYF.

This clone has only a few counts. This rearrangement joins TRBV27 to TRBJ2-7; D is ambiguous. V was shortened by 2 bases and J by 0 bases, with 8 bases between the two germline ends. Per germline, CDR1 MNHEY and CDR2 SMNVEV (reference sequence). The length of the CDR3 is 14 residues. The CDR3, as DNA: TGTGCCAGCAGTTTAGGGTGGAGCTCCTACGAGCAGTACTTC. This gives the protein CASSLGWSSYEQYF.

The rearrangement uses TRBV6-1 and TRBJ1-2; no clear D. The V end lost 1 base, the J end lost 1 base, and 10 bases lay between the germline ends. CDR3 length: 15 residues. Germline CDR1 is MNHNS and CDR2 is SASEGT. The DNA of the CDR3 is TGTGCCAGCAGTGAAGGTTCAGGTTTTAACTATGGCTACACCTTC. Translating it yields CASSEGSGFNYGYTF.

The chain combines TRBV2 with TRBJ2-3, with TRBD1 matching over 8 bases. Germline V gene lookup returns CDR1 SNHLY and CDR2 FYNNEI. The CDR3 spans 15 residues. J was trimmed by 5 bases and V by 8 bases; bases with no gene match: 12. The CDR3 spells CASSGIQGVGDTQYF. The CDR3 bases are TGTGCCAGCTCCGGGATACAGGGGGTTGGAGATACGCAGTATTTT.

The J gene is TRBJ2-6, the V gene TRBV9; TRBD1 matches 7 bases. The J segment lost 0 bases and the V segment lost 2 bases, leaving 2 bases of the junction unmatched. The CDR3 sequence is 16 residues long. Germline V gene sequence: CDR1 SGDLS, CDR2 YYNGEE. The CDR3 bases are TGTGCCAGCAGCGTGACAGGGTACTCTGGGGCCAACGTCCTGACTTTC. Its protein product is CASSVTGYSGANVLTF.

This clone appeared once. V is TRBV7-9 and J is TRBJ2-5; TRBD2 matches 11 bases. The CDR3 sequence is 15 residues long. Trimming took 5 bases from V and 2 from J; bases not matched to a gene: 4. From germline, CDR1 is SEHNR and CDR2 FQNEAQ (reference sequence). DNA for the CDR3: TGTGCCAGCAGCCCCCGGACTAGCGGGCAAGAGACCCAGTACTTC. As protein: CASSPRTSGQETQYF.

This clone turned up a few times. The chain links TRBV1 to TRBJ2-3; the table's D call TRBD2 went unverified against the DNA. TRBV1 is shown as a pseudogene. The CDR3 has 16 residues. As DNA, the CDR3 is TGCACCAGCAGCCTTGGGCTAGCGGGAGATAAACATACGCAGTATTTT. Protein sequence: CTSSLGLAGDKHTQYF.